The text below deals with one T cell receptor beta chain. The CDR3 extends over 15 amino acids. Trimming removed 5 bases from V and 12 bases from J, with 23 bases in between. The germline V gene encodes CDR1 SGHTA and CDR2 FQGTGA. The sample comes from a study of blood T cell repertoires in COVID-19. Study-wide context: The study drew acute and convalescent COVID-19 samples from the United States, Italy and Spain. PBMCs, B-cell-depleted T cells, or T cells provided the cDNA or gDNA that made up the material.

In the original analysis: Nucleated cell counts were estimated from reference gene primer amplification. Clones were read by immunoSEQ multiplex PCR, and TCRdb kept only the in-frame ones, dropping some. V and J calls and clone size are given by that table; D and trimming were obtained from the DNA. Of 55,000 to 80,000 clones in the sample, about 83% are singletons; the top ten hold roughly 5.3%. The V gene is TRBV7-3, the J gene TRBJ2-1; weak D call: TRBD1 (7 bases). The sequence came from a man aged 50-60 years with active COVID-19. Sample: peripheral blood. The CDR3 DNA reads TGTGCCAGCAGCAAGGAACTAGCAGCAGGGGGTACGCAGTTCTTC. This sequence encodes CASSKELAAGGTQFF.